This TCR beta chain comes out of a study of tumor and adjacent non-tumor tissue in lung cancer. At the level of the study: Patients were aged roughly 31 to 76, approximately 11 men and about 5 women, stage I to III. Notes on the study in general: Patients with more diverse tumor TCRs had worse survival.

The CDR3 spans 13 residues. The germline CDR1 and CDR2 sequences are DFQATT and SNEGSKA (reference sequence). Of note for this clonotype: Its antigen is currently unknown. This is likely a read error, given that the CDR3 carries no conserved phenylalanine or tryptophan at its end.

This sample's RNA came from whole unsorted tissue. Between August and November 2014, newly diagnosed, chemotherapy-naive lung cancer patients underwent thoracic surgery in China. A modified ARM-PCR protocol with three rounds of nested PCR amplified TCRbeta. TCRdb used MiXCR to reprocess the multiplex PCR reads, holding one entry per CDR3 protein. The sample has around 200,000 distinct CDR3 sequences, around 70% seen once; the top ten hold under 30%. The chain employs TRBV20-1 and TRBJ2-1, with D maybe TRBD2 (6 bases). This receptor was identified in a man aged 55 to 69 with non-small cell lung cancer. The sample taken for sequencing was lung tumor tissue. This CDR3 is CSPRGGGANEQFY. The CDR3 DNA follows: TGCAGCCCTAGGGGCGGAGGGGCCAATGAGCAGTTCTAC.